The 22 T cell receptor beta chains listed next were all sequenced from one sample in a study of T cell responses to AZD1222 COVID-19 vaccine. TCRdb keeps only in-frame clones here, not all; method: immunoSEQ multiplex PCR. The table has over 65,000 clones, about nine tenths seen once; the top ten hold 6.9%. The sequencing used peripheral blood, collected 28 days after the second AZD1222 dose. The receptors stem from an adult who received the AZD1222 COVID-19 vaccine.

The rearrangement links TRBV19 to TRBJ2-7, with 11 bases aligning to TRBD2. The CDR3 totals 15 residues. V shed 4 bases, J shed 4 bases, and the junction held 6 bases outside the gene matches. Looked up from germline, CDR1 is LNHDA and CDR2 is SQIVND (reference sequence). The DNA of the CDR3 is TGTGCCAGTAGTAAGTTAGCGGGAGGGCCGTACGAGCAGTACTTC. Residues: CASSKLAGGPYEQYF. The variable domain in full, completed from reference TRBV19 and TRBJ2-7, reads DGGITQSPKYLFRKEGQNVTLSCEQNLNHDAMYWYRQDPGQGLRLIYYSQIVNDFQKGDIAEGYSVSREKKESFPLTVTSAQKNPTAFYLCASSKLAGGPYEQYFGPGTRLTVT.

The J gene is TRBJ1-1, the V gene TRBV27; 7 bases are shared with TRBD1. CDR1 and CDR2 from the germline V gene are MNHEY and SMNVEV (reference sequence). This CDR3 contains 14 residues. V was pared by 3 bases and J by 1 base, with 2 bases of the junction left unmatched. In DNA form, the CDR3 reads TGTGCCAGCAGTTTCCAGGGGGAGAACACTGAAGCTTTCTTT. Encoded protein: CASSFQGENTEAFF.

The chain recombines TRBV5-4 with TRBJ2-5; 7 bases fit TRBD1. J gave up 3 bases and V 0 bases, and 8 bases lay outside the gene matches. Germline V gene lookup returns CDR1 SGHNT and CDR2 YYREEE (reference sequence). The CDR3 extends over 16 amino acids. The CDR3 DNA sequence: TGTGCCAGCAGCTTGGGGGGGACAGTCTTTAAAGAGACCCAGTACTTC. It translates to CASSLGGTVFKETQYF.

The CDR3 here is CASTTQGAPYGYTF. The CDR3 DNA reads as TGTGCCAGCACCACACAGGGGGCTCCCTATGGCTACACCTTC. The rearrangement joins TRBV28 to TRBJ1-2; 9 bases align to TRBD1. The CDR3 length is 14 residues. V dropped 7 bases and J dropped 4; count of bases not matched to a gene: 7. Germline V gene lookup returns CDR1 MDHEN and CDR2 SYDVKM.

CDR3 DNA sequence: TGCGCCAGCAGCGAAAATCCCTCTGGAAACACCATATATTTT. As protein: CASSENPSGNTIYF. The chain carries TRBV5-1 and TRBJ1-3; the D is unclear. Trimming pared 4 bases from V and 0 bases from J, leaving 8 bases between. This CDR3 comprises 14 residues. Germline CDR1 reads SGHRS; CDR2 reads YFSETQ.

This chain connects TRBV29-1 to TRBJ2-2, with 10 bases matching TRBD1. This CDR3 is built from 15 residues. Germline V gene data show CDR1 as SQVTM and CDR2 as ANQGSEA. The ends lost 7 bases at V and 1 base at J; junction bases unmatched: 6. The CDR3 is CSAGTGALNTGELFF. In DNA form, the CDR3 reads TGCAGCGCCGGGACAGGGGCATTGAACACCGGGGAGCTGTTTTTT.

The chain's CDR3 is CASSLGAGAGAGYEQYF. The CDR3 DNA reads as TGTGCCAGCAGCTTAGGGGCGGGAGCGGGAGCGGGTTACGAGCAGTACTTC. The chain recombines TRBV7-9 with TRBJ2-7; 8 bases agree with TRBD2. V lost 1 base and J lost 4; bases outside the gene matches: 12. Germline V gene lookup returns CDR1 SEHNR and CDR2 FQNEAQ (reference sequence). The length of the CDR3 is 17 residues.

The chain has TRBV11-2 and TRBJ2-2; 11 positions agree with TRBD2. J lost 3 bases, V lost 3 bases, and 9 bases had no gene match. CDR1 and CDR2 (germline): SGHAT, FQNNGV. The CDR3 covers 18 residues. This CDR3 reads CASSLGLAESHYTGELFF. The CDR3 DNA follows: TGTGCCAGCAGCTTGGGACTAGCGGAAAGCCACTACACCGGGGAGCTGTTTTTT.

The chain is built from TRBV7-2 and TRBJ1-1, with D tentatively TRBD1 (6 bases). The CDR3 contains 15 residues. From germline, CDR1 is SGHTA and CDR2 FQGNSA. Between the trimmed V and J ends, which lost 1 base and 1 base, there was a span of 10 bases. Here the CDR3 DNA reads TGTGCCAGCAGCTTAGATCCCAGGGGGAACACTGAAGCTTTCTTT. It translates to CASSLDPRGNTEAFF.

The chain employs TRBV4-3 and TRBJ1-4; 11 bases fit TRBD1. CDR1 and CDR2 (germline): LGHNA, YSLEER. There are 19 residues in the CDR3. Germline trimming cut 0 bases from V and 8 bases from J; bases unmatched to any gene: 14. The CDR3 coding sequence is TGCGCCAGCAGCCAAGATTCGGACAGGGGGCGCTTAGATTGGGAAAAACTGTTTTTT. Protein sequence: CASSQDSDRGRLDWEKLFF.

This chain uses TRBV15 with TRBJ2-4; 7 nucleotides line up with TRBD1. The CDR3 totals 15 residues. The V gene end was trimmed by 4 bases and the J gene end by 3 bases; junction bases not matched to a gene: 6. Germline V gene data show CDR1 as LNHNV and CDR2 as YYDKDF (reference sequence). CDR3 DNA: TGTGCCACCAGCATCGGGACAGTCAGCAAAAACATTCAGTACTTC. Residues: CATSIGTVSKNIQYF. Full variable domain (rest looked up from reference TRBV15 and TRBJ2-4): DAMVIQNPRYQVTQFGKPVTLSCSQTLNHNVMYWYQQKSSQAPKLLFHYYDKDFNNEADTPDNFQSRRPNTSFCFLDIRSPGLGDTAMYLCATSIGTVSKNIQYFGAGTRLSVL.

The rearrangement links TRBV18 to TRBJ2-5; 7 nucleotides line up with TRBD1. The J segment lost 2 bases and the V segment lost 10 bases, leaving 7 bases of the junction unmatched. CDR1 and CDR2 (germline): KGHSH, LQKENI. The CDR3 consists of 13 residues. This CDR3 reads CATTRDRQETQYF. The CDR3 DNA reads TGTGCCACCACAAGGGACAGACAAGAGACCCAGTACTTC. The variable domain in full, completed from reference TRBV18 and TRBJ2-5, reads NAGVMQNPRHLVRRRGQEARLRCSPMKGHSHVYWYRQLPEEGLKFMVYLQKENIIDESGMPKERFSAEFPKEGPSILRIQQVVRGDSAAYFCATTRDRQETQYFGPGTRLLVL.

This clone was seen just once. This chain connects TRBV7-8 to TRBJ2-5, with 16 bases lining up with TRBD2. The CDR3 extends over 17 amino acids. The V gene's germline CDR1 is SGHVS and CDR2 FQNEAQ. The ends lost 1 base at V and 4 bases at J; junction bases unmatched: 3. The CDR3 protein is CASSLGGLAGGRETQYF. The CDR3 DNA reads as TGTGCCAGCAGCTTAGGGGGACTAGCGGGAGGGAGAGAGACCCAGTACTTC.

The genes are TRBV5-1 and TRBJ2-3, with D tentatively TRBD1 (7 bases). Per germline, CDR1 SGHRS and CDR2 YFSETQ. Trimming pared 2 bases from V and 3 bases from J, leaving 25 bases between. This CDR3 has 19 amino acids. The DNA for the CDR3 is TGCGCCAGCAGCTTCCCGTCGGAGGGGGCATCGGTTGTTACAGATACGCAGTATTTT. The encoded protein is CASSFPSEGASVVTDTQYF.

DNA of the CDR3: TGTGCCAGCAGAGAGGGACCGTCAAGCTCTGGGGCCAACGTCCTGACTTTC. Translated, it gives CASREGPSSSGANVLTF. This chain connects TRBV7-6 to TRBJ2-6, with D possibly called TRBD1 or TRBD2 (5 bases each). The CDR3 sequence is 17 residues long. CDR1 and CDR2 from the germline V gene are SGHVS and FNYEAQ. The V gene lost 6 bases and the J gene lost 0 bases, with 15 bases spanning the gap.

The rearrangement links TRBV5-1 to TRBJ2-2; D may correspond to TRBD1 or TRBD2 (5 bases each). CDR1 is SGHRS, CDR2 YFSETQ, per germline. Trimming pared 9 bases from V and 0 bases from J, leaving 12 bases between. The CDR3 runs to 14 residues. For the CDR3, the DNA is TGCGCCACCAGGGAGACTACGAACACCGGGGAGCTGTTTTTT. Translated: CATRETTNTGELFF.

This chain connects TRBV5-4 to TRBJ2-2, with TRBD2 identical over 8 bases. Germline CDR1 and CDR2: SGHNT and YYREEE (reference sequence). Trimming took 3 bases from V and 8 from J; bases not matched to a gene: 3. This CDR3 is 13 amino acids long. CDR3 amino acids: CASSSGLAGELFF. The CDR3 DNA follows: TGTGCCAGCAGCTCCGGACTAGCTGGGGAGCTGTTTTTT.

The chain couples TRBV4-1 to TRBJ2-7; D might be TRBD1 (6 bases). Germline assignment: CDR1 MGHRA and CDR2 YSYEKL. The CDR3 has 14 amino acids. With 1 base removed from V and 4 bases from J, the gap between germline ends came to 11 bases. DNA of the CDR3: TGCGCCAGCAGCCAAGGAGCAGGGGATTACGAGCAGTACTTC. Its protein product is CASSQGAGDYEQYF.

The chain has TRBV20-1 and TRBJ2-3, with D possibly being TRBD2 (6 bases). This CDR3 comprises 15 residues. The V gene's germline CDR1 is DFQATT and CDR2 SNEGSKA (reference sequence). The V end lost 3 bases, the J end lost 3 bases, and 16 bases lay between the germline ends. CDR3 bases: TGCAGTGCTAGTAAGGCGTCTAGCGCTACAGATACGCAGTATTTT. Translated: CSASKASSATDTQYF.

This chain links TRBV28 with TRBJ2-7; the D call may be TRBD1 or TRBD2 (5 bases each). CDR1 MDHEN and CDR2 SYDVKM come from the germline V gene. V lost 6 bases, J lost 3 bases, and 21 bases lay in between. The length of the CDR3 is 16 residues. CDR3 amino acids: CASSPGFGDSGYEQYF. The CDR3, as DNA: TGTGCCAGCAGCCCAGGGTTCGGTGACAGCGGCTACGAGCAGTACTTC.

This clone was detected only a few times. The rearrangement uses TRBV7-8 and TRBJ1-3; 8 positions agree with TRBD1. Germline assignment: CDR1 SGHVS and CDR2 FQNEAQ. CDR3 length: 15 residues. V lost 8 bases, J lost 2 bases, and 8 bases stayed unmatched. The CDR3 DNA is TGTGCCAGCGGGCGGGGACAGGCTCCTGGAAACACCATATATTTT. Residues: CASGRGQAPGNTIYF.

CDR3 bases: TGTGCCAGCACTCCACAGGTTGACACTGAAGCTTTCTTT. Its translation: CASTPQVDTEAFF. The chain carries TRBV18 and TRBJ1-1; D may be TRBD1 (5 bases). The CDR3 runs to 13 residues. Germline CDR1 KGHSH, CDR2 LQKENI. The V and J ends lost 8 bases and 3 bases respectively, with 13 bases between them.